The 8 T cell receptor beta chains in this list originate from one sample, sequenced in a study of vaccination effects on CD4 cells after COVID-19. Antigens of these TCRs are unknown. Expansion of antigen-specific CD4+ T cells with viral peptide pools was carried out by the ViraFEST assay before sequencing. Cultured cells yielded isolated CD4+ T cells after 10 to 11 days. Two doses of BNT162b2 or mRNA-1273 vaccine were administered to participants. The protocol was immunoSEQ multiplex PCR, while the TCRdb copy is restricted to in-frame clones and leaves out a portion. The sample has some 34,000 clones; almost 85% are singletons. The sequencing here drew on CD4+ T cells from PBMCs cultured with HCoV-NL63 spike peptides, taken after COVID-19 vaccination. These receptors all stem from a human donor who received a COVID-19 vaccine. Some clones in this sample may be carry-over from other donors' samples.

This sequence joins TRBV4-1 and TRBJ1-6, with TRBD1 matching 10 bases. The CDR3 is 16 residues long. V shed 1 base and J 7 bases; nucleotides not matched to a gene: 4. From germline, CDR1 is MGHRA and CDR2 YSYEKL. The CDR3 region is CASSQAPGQGNSPLHF. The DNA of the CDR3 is TGCGCCAGCAGCCAAGCTCCGGGACAGGGGAATTCACCCCTCCACTTT.

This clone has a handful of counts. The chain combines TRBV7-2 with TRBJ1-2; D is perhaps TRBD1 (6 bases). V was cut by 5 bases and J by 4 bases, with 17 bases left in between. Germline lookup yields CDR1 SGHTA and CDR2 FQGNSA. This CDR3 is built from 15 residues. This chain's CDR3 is CASSPHAGGIYGYTF. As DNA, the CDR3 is TGTGCCAGCAGCCCCCATGCGGGGGGCATCTATGGCTACACCTTC.

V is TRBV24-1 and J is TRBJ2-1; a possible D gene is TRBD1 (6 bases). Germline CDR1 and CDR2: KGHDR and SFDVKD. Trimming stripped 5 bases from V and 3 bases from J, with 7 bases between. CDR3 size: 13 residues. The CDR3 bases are TGTGCCACCAGTGTGGACAGCTACAATGAGCAGTTCTTC. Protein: CATSVDSYNEQFF.

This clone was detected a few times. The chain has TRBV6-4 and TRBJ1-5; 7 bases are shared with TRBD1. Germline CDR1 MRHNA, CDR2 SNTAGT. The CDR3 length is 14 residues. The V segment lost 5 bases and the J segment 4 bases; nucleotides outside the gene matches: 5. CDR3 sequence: CASSSTGNNQPQHF. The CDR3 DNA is TGTGCCAGCAGTTCGACAGGGAATAATCAGCCCCAGCATTTT.

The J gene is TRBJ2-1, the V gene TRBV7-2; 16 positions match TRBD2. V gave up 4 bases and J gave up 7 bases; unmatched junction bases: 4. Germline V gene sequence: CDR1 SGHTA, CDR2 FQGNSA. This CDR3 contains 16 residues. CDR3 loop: CASSSPGLAGGNEQFF. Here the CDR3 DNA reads TGTGCCAGCAGCTCCCCGGGACTAGCGGGGGGGAATGAGCAGTTCTTC.

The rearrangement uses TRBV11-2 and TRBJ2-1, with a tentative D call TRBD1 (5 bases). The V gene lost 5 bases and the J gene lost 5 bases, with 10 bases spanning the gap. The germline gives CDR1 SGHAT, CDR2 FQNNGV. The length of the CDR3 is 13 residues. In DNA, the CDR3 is TGTGCCAGCAGCAGGGGAATTGACAATGAGCAGTTCTTC. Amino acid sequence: CASSRGIDNEQFF.

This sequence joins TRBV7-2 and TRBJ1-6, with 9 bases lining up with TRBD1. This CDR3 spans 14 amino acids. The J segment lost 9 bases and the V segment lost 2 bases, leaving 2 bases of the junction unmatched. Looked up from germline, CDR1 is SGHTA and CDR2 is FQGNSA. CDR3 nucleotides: TGTGCCAGCAGCTTAATACAGGGGGCTTCACCCCTCCACTTT. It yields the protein CASSLIQGASPLHF.

As DNA, the CDR3 is TGCGCCAGCACTAAACCCTCTAGCGGGGGTGGAACAGATACGCAGTATTTT. Protein sequence: CASTKPSSGGGTDTQYF. The chain couples TRBV4-1 to TRBJ2-3, with 10 bases identical to TRBD2. Trimming at V came to 7 bases and at J to 3 bases, leaving 13 bases not matched to a gene. The CDR3 loop spans 17 amino acids. CDR1 and CDR2 from the germline V gene are MGHRA and YSYEKL.